This T cell receptor beta chain originates from a study of cytomegalovirus exposure and HLA in healthy donors. Turning to the study itself: For the approximately 410 genotyped donors, approximately 83% fell within the Caucasian-associated ancestry cluster.

General study results and limits: Most sequenced TCRs were rare (though some public TCRs occurred in many donors).

As for this clone: The antigen is not known.

PCR primers comprised 60 Vbeta and 13 Jbeta primers. TCRdb's table, derived via immunoSEQ multiplex PCR, lists solely in-frame clones and lacks some. The sample has over 100,000 clones, roughly 63% seen once. V was clipped by 4 bases and J by 2 bases, with 17 bases between them. This CDR3 spans 16 amino acids. CDR1 is MGHRA, CDR2 YSYEKL, per germline. The chain joins TRBV4-1 to TRBJ1-2, with D possibly being TRBD1 (5 bases). The sequence was obtained from a man in his forties in good health and CMV-seropositive. Sequenced input: PBMCs. For the CDR3, the DNA is TGCGCCAGCAGCCCCGCCGACAGCCGCACAAACTATGGCTACACCTTC. Translated, it gives CASSPADSRTNYGYTF.